This is a list of T cell receptor beta chains from one sample in a study of cytomegalovirus exposure and HLA in healthy donors. The protocol was immunoSEQ multiplex PCR, while the TCRdb copy is restricted to in-frame clones and leaves out a portion. The top ten hold roughly 2.5% of the sample, which has fewer than 250,000 clones, around nine tenths seen once. The sequenced sample consisted of PBMCs. The receptors derive from a man aged 18-30 years in good health and CMV-seronegative. Each CDR3 is given with its conserved first and last residue. D genes are given only for firm matches. Clone size is stated in some rows and not others, as once, few, many or a class when expanded.

cdr3_nt cdr3_aa j_call v_call d_call clone_size
TGTGCCAGCAGCCTAACCCAAGAGACCCAGTACTTC CASSLTQETQYF TRBJ2-5 TRBV11-2 . .
TGTGCCAGCAGCGAGAGGCTTGGACAGGGCGGCTATGGCTACACCTTC CASSERLGQGGYGYTF TRBJ1-2 TRBV9 TRBD1 .
TGTGCTAGTGGTTTCGGGGGGCTTCAGCCCCAGCATTTT CASGFGGLQPQHF TRBJ1-5 TRBV12-5 . .
TGTGCCCTTATGCGGACGGCCTCGGGAGGGGCCAACGTCCTGACTTTC CALMRTASGGANVLTF TRBJ2-6 TRBV19 . few
TGTGCCAGCAGCGTAGACAGTGGGTCACCCCTCCACTTT CASSVDSGSPLHF TRBJ1-6 TRBV7-8 . .
TGTGCCATCAGTCATTCCCCGGGACAGGGAAATGAGCAGTTCTTC CAISHSPGQGNEQFF TRBJ2-1 TRBV10-3 TRBD1 .
TGTGCCAGCAGCTTGGCCAGGGCTAACACTGAAGCTTTCTTT CASSLARANTEAFF TRBJ1-1 TRBV5-6 . .
TGCAGCGGGTATTTGAGCCAAAACATTCAGTACTTC CSGYLSQNIQYF TRBJ2-4 TRBV29-1 . .
TGCAGTGCCCCGCGTTCCAATGAGCAGTTCTTC CSAPRSNEQFF TRBJ2-1 TRBV20-1 . .
TGTGCCAGCAGCTTAGCACGGGTAGGGGGCGAGAACACTGAAGCTTTCTTT CASSLARVGGENTEAFF TRBJ1-1 TRBV7-8 TRBD1 .